A selection of T cell receptor beta chains follows, all from one sample in a study of blood T cell repertoires in COVID-19. This table comes from immunoSEQ multiplex PCR, and its TCRdb copy is limited to in-frame clones, with some not included. Here the sample spans 250,000 to 400,000 clones, 70% to 90% being singletons. Sequencing was done on a sample of PBMCs or T cells enriched from blood (not recorded which). Receptors originate from a woman aged 25 to 45 who had recovered from COVID-19. The CDR3 runs from the conserved cysteine through the conserved F or W.

TRBJ2-5	TRBV7-2	CASSLGARGGPETQYF
TRBJ1-1	TRBV19	CASQWGQGDEAFF
TRBJ1-2	TRBV27	CASSPFWAANYGYTF
TRBJ2-3	TRBV6-5	CASSKTSGFTDTQYF
TRBJ1-1	TRBV4-1	CASSQGRINTEAFF
TRBJ2-7	TRBV5-1	CASSPWTGGSYEQYF
TRBJ2-3	TRBV11-2	CASRRGFTDTQYF
TRBJ1-2	TRBV21-1	CASSTRGGASGHGYTF
TRBJ1-4	TRBV5-5	CASSFTGTGGFEKLFF
TRBJ2-1	TRBV18	CASSPDSGEQFF
TRBJ2-3	TRBV7-9	CASSLLPVGRRSTDTQYF
TRBJ2-5	TRBV20-1	CSARETQYF
TRBJ1-6	TRBV15	CATSRDKGVSPLHF
TRBJ2-7	TRBV6-5	CASSPAGLSYEQYF
TRBJ2-3	TRBV6-5	CASSTGSTDTQYF
TRBJ1-1	TRBV6-5	CASSSPDRANTEAFF
TRBJ2-7	TRBV7-6	CASSLDRAQYF
TRBJ2-7	TRBV11-2	CASSLTGIPGYYEQYF
TRBJ2-3	TRBV11-3	CASSLGGTGSDTQYF
TRBJ2-1	TRBV5-6	CASSLGQFYNEQFF
TRBJ1-2	TRBV6-5	CASSTRQGDYGYTF
TRBJ1-1	TRBV18	CATHYSPASTEAFF
TRBJ2-7	TRBV20-1	CSASIPHGGEQYF
TRBJ1-2	TRBV28	CASRVAGVGYGYTF
TRBJ2-2	TRBV5-1	CASSLAAGYGELFF
TRBJ1-1	TRBV6-5	CASSYLTEAFF
TRBJ1-2	TRBV5-1	CASSGGGQGYTF
TRBJ2-3	TRBV7-3	CASSLRSHRGSDTQYF
TRBJ2-1	TRBV28	CASTTSGGAIKLGEQFF
TRBJ1-6	TRBV12-3/TRBV12-4	CASTRTSNSPLHF
TRBJ2-5	TRBV19	CASSIDVRETQYF
TRBJ1-2	TRBV28	CASSFGANYGYTF
TRBJ1-4	TRBV28	CASSLGGSGGEKLFF
TRBJ1-2	TRBV6-1	CASSELTVSFYGYTF